This T cell receptor (beta chain) was documented in a study of CD8 T cells in Susac syndrome. This CDR3 spans 16 amino acids. Germline-derived CDR1 and CDR2 are LGHNA and YNFKEQ. Trimming took off 0 bases at V and 3 bases at J, with 12 bases between the two ends. Random-hexamer reverse transcription was applied to roughly 0.5 to 1 ug RNA. Across 54 Vbeta and 13 Jbeta, immunoSEQ multiplex PCR amplified TCR beta CDR3. One entry per CDR3 protein, called by TCRdb with MiXCR from the immunoSEQ multiplex PCR reads. The sample has approximately 190,000 distinct CDR3 sequences, approximately 93% seen once. This chain joins TRBV4-2 and TRBJ1-3; D ambiguous. The sequencing sample was made of CD4+ T cells from PBMCs. The origin of this receptor is a human donor in good health. The CDR3 spells CASSQDDTGGGNTIYF. The CDR3 coding sequence is TGTGCCAGCAGCCAAGATGACACGGGAGGTGGAAACACCATATATTTT.